The 29 T cell receptor beta chains below come from one sample, sequenced in a study of T cell responses to AZD1222 COVID-19 vaccine. Sequencing used immunoSEQ multiplex PCR; TCRdb keeps in-frame clones, though not all of them. This sample has more than 140,000 clones, with about 91% found just once. Here the sequenced sample was peripheral blood, taken on day 0 of MenACWY control vaccination. These receptors originate from an adult in good health.

The CDR3 nucleotides read TGTGCCAGCAGCCACCCAATGACGGGACAGGGGGATGAGAACACTGAAGCTTTCTTT. Residues: CASSHPMTGQGDENTEAFF. The chain carries TRBV9 and TRBJ1-1; 11 nucleotides agree with TRBD1. The CDR3 is 19 residues long. With V trimmed by 4 bases and J by 1 base, 15 bases remained unmatched. In germline, CDR1 is SGDLS, CDR2 YYNGEE.

The rearrangement uses TRBV30 and TRBJ2-3; D is unclear. Germline loops: CDR1 GTSNPN, CDR2 SVGIG (reference sequence). Trimming shortened V by 3 bases and J by 0 bases, and 13 bases separated the two germline ends. The CDR3 sequence is 15 residues long. In nucleotides, the CDR3 is TGTGCCTGGAGGTGGGTCCTTTCTAGCACAGATACGCAGTATTTT. Protein: CAWRWVLSSTDTQYF.

The rearrangement uses TRBV7-8 and TRBJ1-4, with D hard to call. The CDR3 sequence is 15 residues long. Germline CDR1 is SGHVS and CDR2 is FQNEAQ. V gave up 2 bases and J gave up 2 bases, with 9 bases separating them. In DNA, the CDR3 is TGTGCCAGCAGCTTACTTTCGGGGACTAATGAAAAACTGTTTTTT. Its translation: CASSLLSGTNEKLFF. The complete variable domain, with remaining parts taken from reference TRBV7-8 and TRBJ1-4, reads GAGVSQSPRYKVAKRGQDVALRCDPISGHVSLFWYQQALGQGPEFLTYFQNEAQLDKSGLPSDRFFAERPEGSVSTLKIQRTQQEDSAVYLCASSLLSGTNEKLFFGSGTQLSVL.

The V and J genes are TRBV28 and TRBJ1-5; 7 nucleotides align to TRBD1. V gave up 6 bases and J gave up 1 base; unmatched junction bases: 9. This CDR3 has 16 residues. Germline-derived CDR1 and CDR2 are MDHEN and SYDVKM. The CDR3 spells CASRHPRGGSNQPQHF. The CDR3, as DNA: TGTGCCAGCAGGCACCCCAGGGGGGGAAGCAATCAGCCCCAGCATTTT.

The gene calls are TRBV9 and TRBJ1-2; D remains ambiguous. The V gene's germline CDR1 is SGDLS and CDR2 YYNGEE. Trimming stripped 4 bases from V and 4 bases from J, with 8 bases between. The CDR3 consists of 12 residues. This CDR3 is CASSTRAYGYTF. The DNA of the CDR3 is TGTGCCAGCAGCACCCGGGCCTATGGCTACACCTTC. The variable domain in full, with the rest retrieved from reference TRBV9 and TRBJ1-2, is DSGVTQTPKHLITATGQRVTLRCSPRSGDLSVYWYQQSLDQGLQFLIQYYNGEERAKGNILERFSAQQFPDLHSELNLSSLELGDSALYFCASSTRAYGYTFGSGTRLTVV.

This rearrangement joins TRBV11-2 to TRBJ2-2; 9 positions match TRBD2. This CDR3 region has 16 residues. CDR1 is SGHAT and CDR2 is FQNNGV in the germline V gene. With V trimmed by 9 bases and J by 3 bases, 11 bases remained unmatched. The CDR3 here is CARLAGALEDTGELFF. The CDR3 nucleotides are TGTGCCAGATTAGCGGGGGCCCTTGAAGACACCGGGGAGCTGTTTTTT. Based on the CDR3 plus reference TRBV11-2 and TRBJ2-2, the full variable domain is EAGVAQSPRYKIIEKRQSVAFWCNPISGHATLYWYQQILGQGPKLLIQFQNNGVVDDSQLPKDRFSAERLKGVDSTLKIQPAKLEDSAVYLCARLAGALEDTGELFFGEGSRLTVL.

The J gene is TRBJ1-2, the V gene TRBV6-2 or TRBV6-3; D gene unclear. The germline CDR1 and CDR2 sequences are MNHEY and SVGEGT. Deletions cut 0 bases from V and 4 bases from J, with 12 bases between. CDR3 length equals 15 residues. For the CDR3, the DNA is TGTGCCAGCAGTTACTCCCAGGACCGACGCTATGGCTACACCTTC. As protein: CASSYSQDRRYGYTF.

This chain uses TRBV18 with TRBJ1-3; D is uncertain. The CDR3 covers 15 residues. V was shortened by 1 base and J by 4 bases, with 11 bases between the two germline ends. The V gene's germline CDR1 is KGHSH and CDR2 LQKENI. CDR3 in amino acids: CASSPQGLSGNTIYF. The CDR3 coding sequence is TGTGCCAGCTCACCACAGGGCCTCTCAGGAAACACCATATATTTT.

The V and J genes are TRBV21-1 and TRBJ2-7; the D call TRBD2 from the table was never checked on the DNA. TRBV21-1 represents a pseudogene. This CDR3 has 12 amino acids. CDR3 bases: TGTGCCAGCAGTCCTGAACTCGGGGAGCAGTACTTC. This encodes CASSPELGEQYF.

CDR3 region: CASSQDSGVSGQPQHF. The CDR3, as DNA: TGTGCCAGCAGCCAAGATTCAGGGGTTTCGGGACAGCCCCAGCATTTT. This chain uses TRBV3-1 (or the pseudogene TRBV3-2) with TRBJ1-5; tentatively, D is TRBD1 (6 bases). The CDR3 consists of 16 residues. The ends were cut back, 0 bases at V and 7 bases at J, with 16 bases in the middle. Looked up from germline, CDR1 is LGHDT and CDR2 is YNNKEL (reference sequence).

The chain carries TRBV5-6 and TRBJ1-6, with unresolved D. The V end lost 5 bases, the J end lost 7 bases, and 22 bases lay between the germline ends. The germline gives CDR1 SGHDT, CDR2 YYEEEE. CDR3 length equals 17 residues. The CDR3 loop is CASRQIGGGLRNSPLHF. CDR3 DNA: TGTGCCAGCAGACAGATTGGAGGAGGCCTGCGGAATTCACCCCTCCACTTT.

The genes are TRBV7-6 and TRBJ1-5; 10 positions agree with TRBD1. Germline trimming cut 5 bases from V and 5 bases from J; bases unmatched to any gene: 3. CDR1 SGHVS and CDR2 FNYEAQ come from the germline V gene. The CDR3 covers 14 residues. CDR3 DNA sequence: TGTGCCAGCAGCCTGACAGGGGGCGATCAGCCCCAGCATTTT. It encodes CASSLTGGDQPQHF.

The V gene is TRBV7-2, the J gene TRBJ2-7, with 7 positions matching TRBD2. With 0 bases clipped from V and 1 base from J, the junction kept 3 bases outside the gene matches. CDR1 and CDR2 from the germline V gene are SGHTA and FQGNSA. The CDR3 runs to 15 residues. CDR3 in amino acids: CASSLAPGGSYEQYF. CDR3 bases: TGTGCCAGCAGCTTAGCCCCGGGGGGTTCCTACGAGCAGTACTTC.

V gene TRBV11-3 combines with J gene TRBJ2-5, with D possibly called TRBD1 or TRBD2 (5 bases each). CDR3 length: 19 amino acids. V lost 6 bases and J lost 0, with 26 bases in between. In germline, CDR1 is SGHNT, CDR2 YENEEA. CDR3 loop: CASSLIGTWGSRDQETQYF. CDR3 nucleotides: TGTGCCAGCAGTCTGATTGGGACCTGGGGCTCACGGGACCAAGAGACCCAGTACTTC.

In this sample, this clone turned up once. The genes are TRBV28 and TRBJ2-1, with a tentative D call TRBD1 (6 bases). CDR1 is MDHEN and CDR2 is SYDVKM in the germline V gene. The CDR3 is 16 residues long. With 6 bases removed from V and 6 bases from J, the gap between germline ends came to 21 bases. CDR3 coding DNA: TGTGCCAGCAGGCCTCCCGGGGCTCCCAGGGGCAATGAGCAGTTCTTC. This sequence encodes CASRPPGAPRGNEQFF.

This clone was seen a single time. The chain couples TRBV18 to TRBJ1-3, with D tentatively TRBD1 (5 bases). The CDR3 spans 16 residues. The germline V and J ends were trimmed by 2 bases and 1 base, with 12 bases remaining between them. The germline V gene encodes CDR1 KGHSH and CDR2 LQKENI. DNA of the CDR3: TGTGCCAGCTCACCAACAGGACCTCCGTCTGGAAACACCATATATTTT. As protein: CASSPTGPPSGNTIYF.

The rearrangement joins TRBV11-3 to TRBJ2-2, with 13 bases that match TRBD2. This CDR3 is 15 amino acids long. Germline-derived CDR1 and CDR2 are SGHNT and YENEEA. After removal of 5 bases from V and 6 bases from J, the junction contained 3 bases not matched to a gene. Here the CDR3 DNA reads TGTGCCAGCAGCCCTGGACTAGCGGGGGCCGGGGAGCTGTTTTTT. This codes for CASSPGLAGAGELFF.

The chain employs TRBV5-6 and TRBJ1-2; TRBD1 matches 7 bases. Germline lookup yields CDR1 SGHDT and CDR2 YYEEEE. This CDR3 region has 12 residues. With V trimmed by 3 bases and J by 7 bases, 3 bases remained unmatched. The CDR3 loop reads CASSSGQSGYTF. CDR3 nucleotides: TGTGCCAGCAGCTCGGGACAGTCTGGCTACACCTTC.

This clone turned up a few times. The rearrangement uses TRBV5-1 and TRBJ2-2; the match to TRBD1 covers 11 bases. The CDR3 is 15 amino acids. The V gene's germline CDR1 is SGHRS and CDR2 YFSETQ. V gave up 5 bases and J gave up 7 bases; unmatched junction bases: 7. The CDR3 DNA is TGCGCCAGCAGACTGGGACAGGGGGATCTCGGGGAGCTGTTTTTT. Translated, it gives CASRLGQGDLGELFF.

A note on this clone: The same CDR3 can be traced to other DNA sequences in this sample. The V gene is TRBV19, the J gene TRBJ1-2, with D uncertain. The CDR3 spans 13 residues. Between the trimmed V and J ends, which lost 0 bases and 1 base, there was a span of 3 bases. Germline V CDR1 and CDR2: LNHDA, SQIVND (reference sequence). CDR3 bases: TGTGCCAGTAGTATAGACAGTAACTATGGCTACACCTTC. It yields the protein CASSIDSNYGYTF.

V gene TRBV6-5 combines with J gene TRBJ1-2; TRBD1 matches at 8 bases. V lost 6 bases, J lost 8 bases, and 8 bases stayed unmatched. The CDR3 runs to 13 residues. CDR1 and CDR2 (germline): MNHEY, SVGAGI. In nucleotides, the CDR3 is TGTGCCAGCAGACCGGACAGGGCAGGAGGCTACACCTTC. This translates into CASRPDRAGGYTF.

The chain recombines TRBV5-4 with TRBJ1-2; D is ambiguous. Trimming left V 2 bases short and J 2 bases short, with 13 bases between. Germline CDR1 and CDR2: SGHNT and YYREEE (reference sequence). There are 15 residues in the CDR3. This CDR3 is CASSFPTDPNYGYTF. For the CDR3, the DNA is TGTGCCAGCAGCTTCCCGACCGACCCCAACTATGGCTACACCTTC.

V usage is TRBV5-6 and J usage is TRBJ2-1; D not resolved. With 0 bases removed from V and 0 bases from J, the gap between germline ends came to 13 bases. This CDR3 is built from 17 residues. Per the germline V gene, CDR1 is SGHDT and CDR2 is YYEEEE. The CDR3 reads CASSLAISASSYNEQFF. The CDR3, as DNA: TGTGCCAGCAGCTTGGCCATAAGCGCGAGCTCCTACAATGAGCAGTTCTTC.

The chain couples TRBV5-4 to TRBJ2-7; tentatively, D is TRBD1 or TRBD2 (5 bases each). The germline V gene has CDR1 SGHNT and CDR2 YYREEE (reference sequence). The CDR3 has 15 amino acids. V dropped 7 bases and J dropped 3 bases, with 20 bases sitting between them. For the CDR3, the DNA is TGTGCCAGCGCTCCACGGGGCAACCGGGACTACGAGCAGTACTTC. This translates into CASAPRGNRDYEQYF.

This clone has just one count. J is TRBJ1-2 and V is TRBV9, with D unclear. Per the germline V gene, CDR1 is SGDLS and CDR2 is YYNGEE. V lost 5 bases and J 3 bases, leaving 11 bases between the germline ends. The CDR3 runs to 13 residues. The CDR3 DNA follows: TGTGCCAGCAGTCCACGGGAGGACTATGGCTACACCTTC. Translation gives CASSPREDYGYTF.

In this sample, this clone turned up once. The V call is TRBV7-9, the J call TRBJ1-3; D is unresolved. The CDR3 runs 16 residues. CDR1 is SEHNR, CDR2 FQNEAQ, per germline (reference sequence). V lost 4 bases, J lost 0 bases, and 13 bases lay in between. The CDR3, as DNA: TGTGCCAGCAGCTCAGCAGGCCGGGTCTCTGGAAACACCATATATTTT. As protein: CASSSAGRVSGNTIYF.

The rearrangement uses TRBV11-3 and TRBJ2-1; 8 nucleotides agree with TRBD2. Looked up from germline, CDR1 is SGHNT and CDR2 is YENEEA. This CDR3 has 15 amino acids. J gave up 8 bases and V 5 bases, and 11 bases lay outside the gene matches. The CDR3 protein is CASSPLSGSLDEQFF. The DNA for the CDR3 is TGTGCCAGCAGCCCACTGAGCGGGAGCCTAGATGAGCAGTTCTTC.

The rearrangement joins TRBV20-1 to TRBJ2-1; D gene unclear. Germline V gene data show CDR1 as DFQATT and CDR2 as SNEGSKA (reference sequence). The CDR3 is 11 amino acids. V was pared by 5 bases and J by 3 bases, with 5 bases between. CDR3 in DNA: TGCAGTGCTCTGGACTACAATGAGCAGTTCTTC. Protein product: CSALDYNEQFF.

J is TRBJ2-7 and V is TRBV3-1 (or the pseudogene TRBV3-2); 7 bases are shared with TRBD2. The CDR3 is 17 residues long. Germline V gene lookup returns CDR1 LGHDT and CDR2 YNNKEL (reference sequence). Losses at the gene ends were 1 base for V and 6 bases for J; bases not matched to a gene: 15. Written as DNA, the CDR3 is TGTGCCAGCAGCCAAGTTCGGGGCGGGAGATTCCGACTCGAGCAGTACTTC. Translation: CASSQVRGGRFRLEQYF.